A selection of T cell receptor beta chains follows, all from one sample in a study of blood T cell repertoires in COVID-19. Data came from immunoSEQ multiplex PCR; TCRdb stores just in-frame clones and leaves some out. Among roughly 68,000 clones, 70% to 90% were seen once, and the ten largest hold over 9%. Sequences were obtained from PBMCs or T cells enriched from blood (not recorded which). The receptors were gathered from a woman aged 40 to 55 who had recovered from COVID-19. Each CDR3 is given with its conserved first and last residue. Each record gives: V gene, CDR3 length, J gene, clone size, D gene, CDR3 protein, CDR3 DNA. D genes are given only for firm matches. Only some rows state a clone size, as once, few, many or a class for expanded clones.

V: TRBV27
length: 18
J: TRBJ2-5
size: .
D: TRBD2
CDR3: CASSWTSGGPIRKETQYF
DNA: TGTGCCAGCAGTTGGACTAGCGGGGGCCCGATTCGAAAAGAGACCCAGTACTTC

V: TRBV11-1
length: 15
J: TRBJ2-5
size: .
D: TRBD2
CDR3: CASSLWLAGVETQYF
DNA: TGTGCCAGCAGCTTATGGCTAGCGGGTGTGGAGACCCAGTACTTC

V: TRBV3-1/TRBV3-2
length: 13
J: TRBJ1-2
size: .
D: .
CDR3: CASSQERGYGYTF
DNA: TGTGCCAGCAGCCAAGAGAGAGGGTATGGCTACACCTTC

V: TRBV3-1/TRBV3-2
length: 14
J: TRBJ1-1
size: .
D: .
CDR3: CASSRGRENTEAFF
DNA: TGTGCCAGCAGCCGAGGACGGGAGAACACTGAAGCTTTCTTT

V: TRBV19
length: 14
J: TRBJ1-6
size: .
D: .
CDR3: CASSTSYRDSPLHF
DNA: TGTGCCAGTAGTACCTCCTACAGGGACTCACCCCTCCACTTT

V: TRBV7-6
length: 15
J: TRBJ2-5
size: .
D: .
CDR3: CASSKGTFQVETQYF
DNA: TGTGCCAGCAGCAAGGGGACTTTTCAGGTGGAGACCCAGTACTTC

V: TRBV9
length: 12
J: TRBJ1-1
size: few
D: .
CDR3: CASSDQGPEAFF
DNA: TGTGCCAGCAGCGATCAGGGGCCTGAAGCTTTCTTT

V: TRBV5-1
length: 15
J: TRBJ2-7
size: .
D: .
CDR3: CASSLWQGKIYEQYF
DNA: TGCGCCAGCAGCTTGTGGCAGGGAAAAATCTACGAGCAGTACTTC

V: TRBV7-6
length: 17
J: TRBJ1-1
size: .
D: .
CDR3: CASSSVASIPGNTEAFF
DNA: TGTGCCAGCAGCTCTGTGGCTTCTATCCCAGGGAACACTGAAGCTTTCTTT

V: TRBV10-3
length: 15
J: TRBJ1-2
size: .
D: .
CDR3: CAISEGGGEPYGYTF
DNA: TGTGCCATCAGTGAGGGTGGGGGCGAACCATATGGCTACACCTTC

V: TRBV7-2
length: 15
J: TRBJ2-7
size: .
D: TRBD2
CDR3: CASSRAGGTAHEQYF
DNA: TGTGCCAGCAGCCGGGCGGGGGGGACGGCGCACGAGCAGTACTTC

V: TRBV9
length: 15
J: TRBJ1-2
size: few
D: TRBD1
CDR3: CASSFTPQGATGYTF
DNA: TGTGCCAGCAGCTTCACCCCACAGGGGGCCACTGGCTACACCTTC

V: TRBV27
length: 14
J: TRBJ1-5
size: few
D: .
CDR3: CASSLSLFDQPQHF
DNA: TGTGCCAGCAGTTTATCGTTGTTCGATCAGCCCCAGCATTTT

V: TRBV2
length: 12
J: TRBJ1-1
size: few
D: .
CDR3: CASSGWSTEAFF
DNA: TGTGCCAGCAGTGGTTGGAGCACTGAAGCTTTCTTT

V: TRBV27
length: 14
J: TRBJ1-2
size: .
D: .
CDR3: CASSYNAANYGYTF
DNA: TGTGCCAGCAGTTACAACGCAGCTAACTATGGCTACACCTTC